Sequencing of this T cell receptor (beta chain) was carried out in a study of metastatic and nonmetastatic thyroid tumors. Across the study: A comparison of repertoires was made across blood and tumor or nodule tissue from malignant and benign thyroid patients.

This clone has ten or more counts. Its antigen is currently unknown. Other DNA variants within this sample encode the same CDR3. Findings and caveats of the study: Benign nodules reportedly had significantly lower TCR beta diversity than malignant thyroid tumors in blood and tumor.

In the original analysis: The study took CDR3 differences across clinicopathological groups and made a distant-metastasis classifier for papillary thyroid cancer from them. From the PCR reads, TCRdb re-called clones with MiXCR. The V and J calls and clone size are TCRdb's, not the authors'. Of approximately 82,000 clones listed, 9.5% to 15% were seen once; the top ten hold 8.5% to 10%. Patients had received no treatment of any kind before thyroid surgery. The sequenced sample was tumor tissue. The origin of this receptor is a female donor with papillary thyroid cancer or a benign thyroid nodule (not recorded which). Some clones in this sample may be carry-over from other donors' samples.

CDR3 bases: TGCGCCAGCAGCGTGACAGGGGGTTCCGACGAGCAGTACTTC. As protein: CASSVTGGSDEQYF. The chain combines TRBV5-1 with TRBJ2-7; TRBD1 aligns across 9 bases. Germline V CDR1 and CDR2: SGHRS, YFSETQ. With 4 bases clipped from V and 5 bases from J, the junction kept 7 bases outside the gene matches. The CDR3 contains 14 residues.